This TCR beta chain was identified in a study of blood T cell repertoires in COVID-19. Across the whole study: PBMCs, B-cell-depleted T cells, or T cells provided the cDNA or gDNA that made up the material.

Authors' analysis steps: It was from reference gene primer amplification that nucleated cell counts were estimated. The data were produced by immunoSEQ multiplex PCR, yet TCRdb's version contains in-frame clones alone and is incomplete. V, J and clone size derive from that table, while D and trimming were established from the DNA sequence. Counted here are hundreds of thousands of clones, more than 80% occurring once; the ten biggest clones make up around 0.85%. V was pared by 6 bases and J by 8 bases, with 8 bases of the junction left unmatched. CDR3 length: 15 residues. Per the germline V gene, CDR1 is SQVTM and CDR2 is ANQGSEA. Recruits, aged 18 to 89 years, lived in about two dozen US areas. Participant-reported clinical history was the basis for cohort assignment.

The genes are TRBV29-1 and TRBJ2-1, with 15 nucleotides matching TRBD2. The TCR comes from a man aged 45-60 years who had been exposed to COVID-19. Specimen: PBMCs or T cells enriched from blood (not recorded which). As DNA, the CDR3 is TGCAGCGTGGTCGGACTAGCGGGAGGGACGGATGAGCAGTTCTTC. Encoded protein: CSVVGLAGGTDEQFF.